What follows are 29 T cell receptor beta chains derived from one specimen sequenced in a study of type 1 regulatory T cells. TCRdb used MiXCR to reprocess the reads, holding one entry per CDR3 protein. This repertoire shows approximately 45,000 distinct CDR3 sequences, more than 9% found once; its top ten account for just over 8%. Which antigens these TCRs recognize remains unknown. Sequenced: cultured non-Tr1 T cells, either the whole culture or a sorted T cell fraction (not recorded which). Every receptor here comes from a human donor in good health.

This clonotype has only a few counts. V gene TRBV5-1 combines with J gene TRBJ2-3, with TRBD2 matching 9 bases. The CDR3 extends over 13 amino acids. V gave up 4 bases and J gave up 6 bases; unmatched junction bases: 3. Germline V gene data show CDR1 as SGHRS and CDR2 as YFSETQ. The CDR3 here is CASSRTSADTQYF. In DNA, the CDR3 is TGCGCCAGCAGCAGGACTAGCGCGGATACGCAGTATTTT.

This clonotype was picked up many times. In DNA form, the CDR3 reads TGTGCCAGCAGTGAAGAGGTGTTCACAGATACGCAGTATTTT. It specifies CASSEEVFTDTQYF. The V call is TRBV25-1, the J call TRBJ2-3; D gene unclear. Germline V lookup: CDR1 MGHDK, CDR2 SYGVNS. Deletions cut 2 bases from V and 2 bases from J, with 8 bases between. CDR3 length equals 14 residues.

This clonotype was seen repeatedly, ten times or more. The chain employs TRBV6-6 and TRBJ1-6, with a weak D call TRBD1 (6 bases). Germline V lookup: CDR1 MNHNY, CDR2 SVGAGI (reference sequence). The CDR3 runs to 15 residues. The V end lost 7 bases, the J end lost 0 bases, and 10 bases lay between the germline ends. CDR3 sequence (DNA): TGTGCCAGCACCAGGGGCAGCTCCTATAATTCACCCCTCCACTTT. Amino acids: CASTRGSSYNSPLHF.

This clonotype was recorded at least ten times. The V gene is TRBV5-1, the J gene TRBJ2-1; possibly TRBD1 or TRBD2 for D (5 bases each). The CDR3 length is 13 residues. Germline CDR1 is SGHRS and CDR2 is YFSETQ. Between the trimmed V and J ends, which lost 4 bases and 6 bases, there was a span of 11 bases. CDR3 coding DNA: TGCGCCAGCAGCCCGGGGACGGTCAATGAGCAGTTCTTC. This gives the protein CASSPGTVNEQFF.

On this clonotype itself: This clone may be a read error of a much larger clone one base away. The conserved final phenylalanine or tryptophan is absent from the CDR3, which likely points to a read error. The chain couples TRBV18 to TRBJ2-2; 8 bases agree with TRBD1. Per germline, CDR1 KGHSH and CDR2 LQKENI. The CDR3 length is 17 residues. V trimming: 1 base; J trimming: 0 bases; junction bases outside the gene matches: 4. The CDR3 DNA reads TGTGCCAGCTCACCACGGCAGGGGGCTGCGAACACCGGGGAGCTGTTTCTT. Its protein product is CASSPRQGAANTGELFL.

This clonotype was seen a few times. This chain joins TRBV7-6 and TRBJ2-7; D remains unclear. Germline V gene lookup returns CDR1 SGHVS and CDR2 FNYEAQ. CDR3 length equals 14 residues. Trimming cost V 1 base and J 6 bases, with 13 bases left between them. CDR3 sequence: CASSLVGSSTEQYF. In DNA, the CDR3 is TGTGCCAGCAGCTTAGTTGGCAGCTCCACCGAGCAGTACTTC.

Here the CDR3 reads CASGGGWSANEQFF. The CDR3 DNA sequence: TGTGCCAGCGGCGGAGGGTGGAGTGCTAATGAGCAGTTCTTC. The chain joins TRBV7-9 to TRBJ2-1; tentatively, D is TRBD2 (6 bases). Trimming took 8 bases from V and 7 from J, leaving 18 bases between them. CDR3 length equals 14 residues. Germline V CDR1 and CDR2: SEHNR, FQNEAQ (reference sequence).

This clonotype was seen only a few times. The chain combines TRBV29-1 with TRBJ1-2; tentative D call: TRBD1 (5 bases). This CDR3 has 13 amino acids. V lost 4 bases to trimming and J lost 4 bases, with 13 bases between them. Germline V gene sequence: CDR1 SQVTM, CDR2 ANQGSEA. The CDR3 region has the DNA TGCAGCGTTGGTAGCCGGGGCACCTATGGCTACACCTTC. This gives the protein CSVGSRGTYGYTF.

Turning to this clonotype: One base away lies a much larger clone, so this may be a sequencing read error. The rearrangement uses TRBV5-1 and TRBJ2-7; D perhaps matches TRBD1 (5 bases). The germline CDR1 and CDR2 sequences are SGHRS and YFSETQ. The CDR3 totals 14 residues. V lost 0 bases to trimming and J lost 6 bases, with 13 bases between them. The CDR3 DNA is TGCGCCAGCAGCTTGGAGGTAGGGGTATTCGAGCAGTACTTC. Its protein product is CASSLEVGVFEQYF. Full variable domain (rest looked up from reference TRBV5-1 and TRBJ2-7): KAGVTQTPRYLIKTRGQQVTLSCSPISGHRSVSWYQQTPGQGLQFLFEYFSETQRNKGNFPGRFSGRQFSNSRSEMNVSTLELGDSALYLCASSLEVGVFEQYFGPGTRLTVT.

The chain has TRBV18 and TRBJ2-7; 9 bases are shared with TRBD1. J was trimmed by 0 bases and V by 4 bases; bases with no gene match: 1. This CDR3 has 14 amino acids. The germline V gene has CDR1 KGHSH and CDR2 LQKENI. The CDR3 nucleotides are TGTGCCAGCTCACGACAGGGGGGCTCCTACGAGCAGTACTTC. It specifies CASSRQGGSYEQYF.

This clonotype appeared many times. The rearrangement links TRBV5-1 to TRBJ1-6; D is uncertain. This CDR3 has 13 residues. V lost 4 bases and J 11 bases, leaving 13 bases between the germline ends. The germline CDR1 and CDR2 sequences are SGHRS and YFSETQ. In DNA form, the CDR3 reads TGCGCCAGCAGCCTCTCCAACCAACCACCCCTCCACTTT. Translated: CASSLSNQPPLHF.

This clonotype was seen repeatedly, ten times or more. The chain couples TRBV3-1 to TRBJ2-1; 11 bases map to TRBD2. Germline V gene sequence: CDR1 LGHDT, CDR2 YNNKEL (reference sequence). The CDR3 has 14 residues. The trim removed 4 bases at V and 6 bases at J, leaving 2 bases unmatched. The DNA for the CDR3 is TGTGCCAGCAGCCCCGGGACTAGCGGCAATGAGCAGTTCTTC. It translates to CASSPGTSGNEQFF.

This rearrangement joins TRBV5-6 to TRBJ2-4, with 10 bases identical to TRBD2. J was trimmed by 9 bases and V by 4 bases; bases with no gene match: 7. This CDR3 has 14 residues. The V gene's germline CDR1 is SGHDT and CDR2 YYEEEE. CDR3 in amino acids: CASSPPASGSIQYF. DNA of the CDR3: TGTGCCAGCAGCCCGCCGGCTAGCGGGAGCATTCAGTACTTC.

This clonotype showed up many times. This chain links TRBV15 with TRBJ2-2, with D tentatively TRBD1 or TRBD2 (5 bases each). Germline V lookup: CDR1 LNHNV, CDR2 YYDKDF (reference sequence). The length of the CDR3 is 13 residues. V lost 7 bases and J 6 bases, leaving 12 bases between the germline ends. Here the CDR3 DNA reads TGTGCCACCACCGTTGTGGGACCCGGGGAGCTGTTTTTT. Protein product: CATTVVGPGELFF.

This clonotype is labeled as medium-sized. V and J are TRBV3-1 and TRBJ2-2; D ambiguous. Germline V lookup: CDR1 LGHDT, CDR2 YNNKEL (reference sequence). This CDR3 comprises 12 residues. The ends were cut back, 1 base at V and 12 bases at J, with 9 bases in the middle. CDR3 in DNA: TGTGCCAGCAGCCAAGGTGGTCCCCAGCTGTTTTTT. Translating gives CASSQGGPQLFF.

In this sample, this clonotype turned up many times. This chain connects TRBV5-1 to TRBJ2-5, with D unresolved. CDR1 is SGHRS, CDR2 YFSETQ, per germline. CDR3 length: 13 residues. V was shortened by 0 bases and J by 4 bases, with 7 bases between the two germline ends. The CDR3 region is CASSLDSIETQYF. The CDR3 DNA follows: TGCGCCAGCAGCTTGGATTCTATAGAGACCCAGTACTTC.

V and J are TRBV30 and TRBJ2-6; D tentatively fits TRBD1 or TRBD2 (5 bases each). This CDR3 has 13 residues. Germline CDR1 reads GTSNPN; CDR2 reads SVGIG (reference sequence). V was trimmed by 8 bases and J by 5 bases, leaving 13 bases between them. The CDR3 sequence: CAGGAPWANVLTF. The CDR3, as DNA: TGTGCCGGGGGTGCGCCCTGGGCCAACGTCCTGACTTTC.

This clonotype was detected only a few times. This chain connects TRBV12-3 or TRBV12-4 to TRBJ2-4; 8 bases map to TRBD2. V lost 4 bases, J lost 8 bases, and 10 bases stayed unmatched. The CDR3 has 15 residues. CDR3 nucleotide sequence: TGTGCCAGCAGTTCCCGGGGGGGGTTCGGGGACATTCAGTACTTC. This encodes CASSSRGGFGDIQYF.

This clonotype was detected many times. The chain links TRBV7-2 to TRBJ2-7; D uncertain. Germline V gives CDR1 SGHTA, CDR2 FQGNSA. This CDR3 region has 14 residues. V lost 3 bases and J 4 bases, leaving 13 bases between the germline ends. The CDR3 protein is CASSLADLQYEQYF. The CDR3 nucleotides are TGTGCCAGCAGCTTGGCCGACCTTCAATACGAGCAGTACTTC.

This clonotype turned up a few times. The rearrangement uses TRBV20-1 and TRBJ2-3; tentatively, D is TRBD2 (7 bases). The ends were cut back, 6 bases at V and 2 bases at J, with 15 bases in the middle. The CDR3 extends over 14 amino acids. Germline assignment: CDR1 DFQATT and CDR2 SNEGSKA (reference sequence). CDR3 in amino acids: CSATGGLYTDTQYF. The CDR3 coding sequence is TGCAGTGCAACCGGGGGGCTTTACACAGATACGCAGTATTTT.

By share of the sample, this clonotype is medium-sized. V usage is TRBV5-1 and J usage is TRBJ2-4; possibly TRBD2 for D (7 bases). This CDR3 has 19 amino acids. Trimming took off 5 bases at V and 0 bases at J, with 24 bases between the two ends. Per germline, CDR1 SGHRS and CDR2 YFSETQ. The CDR3 DNA is TGCGCCAGCAGTCGCGAGGGGGAGGGCCCCGCAGGAGCCAAAAACATTCAGTACTTC. Translation: CASSREGEGPAGAKNIQYF. The full variable domain, in which reference TRBV5-1 and TRBJ2-4 provide the parts outside the CDR3, is KAGVTQTPRYLIKTRGQQVTLSCSPISGHRSVSWYQQTPGQGLQFLFEYFSETQRNKGNFPGRFSGRQFSNSRSEMNVSTLELGDSALYLCASSREGEGPAGAKNIQYFGAGTRLSVL.

Of note for this clonotype: A read error may be the cause here, since a much bigger clone is one base away. The DNA of the CDR3 is TGCGCCGGCAGCTTGGAAGGAATTCCCAACACTGAAGCTTTCTTT. Its protein is CAGSLEGIPNTEAFF. The chain carries TRBV5-1 and TRBJ1-1; D is undetermined. Germline assignment: CDR1 SGHRS and CDR2 YFSETQ. The CDR3 is 15 residues long.

This clonotype was observed a handful of times. This chain links TRBV5-5 with TRBJ1-3; 7 nucleotides align to TRBD1. This CDR3 spans 14 amino acids. Trimming cost V 4 bases and J 4 bases; bases outside gene matches: 5. Per the germline V gene, CDR1 is SGHKS and CDR2 is YYEKEE (reference sequence). CDR3 bases: TGTGCCAGCAGCCGGGGGACAGCAGGAAACACCATATATTTT. Translation: CASSRGTAGNTIYF.

This clonotype was seen a few times. The chain recombines TRBV20-1 with TRBJ2-1, with D possibly matching TRBD2 (5 bases). Germline assignment: CDR1 DFQATT and CDR2 SNEGSKA (reference sequence). This CDR3 has 13 residues. V shed 6 bases and J shed 6 bases, with 15 bases lying between them. The CDR3 sequence: CSARGLLGNEQFF. DNA of the CDR3: TGCAGTGCCCGAGGGCTTCTGGGCAATGAGCAGTTCTTC.

This clonotype has just a few counts. DNA for the CDR3: TGTGCCAGCAGCTCAGGACTAGCGGGAGTTTACAATGAGCAGTTCTTC. This encodes CASSSGLAGVYNEQFF. The chain combines TRBV6-5 with TRBJ2-1, with 13 bases that match TRBD2. This CDR3 spans 16 amino acids. The V and J ends lost 6 bases and 4 bases, in that order; junction bases with no gene match: 6. Germline V gives CDR1 MNHEY, CDR2 SVGAGI.

This clonotype was seen repeatedly, ten times or more. The chain is built from TRBV5-1 and TRBJ1-3, with 7 bases identical to TRBD1. V shed 0 bases and J 3 bases; nucleotides not matched to a gene: 0. The CDR3 runs 14 residues. Germline V gene data show CDR1 as SGHRS and CDR2 as YFSETQ. CDR3 protein: CASSLGQGGNTIYF. The CDR3 region has the DNA TGCGCCAGCAGCTTGGGACAGGGTGGAAACACCATATATTTT.

This clonotype has ten or more counts. The J gene is TRBJ1-6, the V gene TRBV5-5; D uncertain. The CDR3 spans 15 residues. Germline V gene sequence: CDR1 SGHKS, CDR2 YYEKEE (reference sequence). The germline V and J ends were trimmed by 0 bases and 8 bases, with 12 bases remaining between them. As DNA, the CDR3 is TGTGCCAGCAGCTTGGGTCCTAACCGGGATTCACCCCTCCACTTT. Translating it yields CASSLGPNRDSPLHF.

Many counts were recorded for this clonotype. CDR3 sequence (DNA): TGCGCCAGCAGCTTGGTGGGACAGCCGGGGGACACTGAAGCTTTCTTT. Protein sequence: CASSLVGQPGDTEAFF. The chain is built from TRBV5-1 and TRBJ1-1; the match to TRBD1 covers 7 bases. This CDR3 has 16 residues. Per germline, CDR1 SGHRS and CDR2 YFSETQ. Germline trimming cut 0 bases from V and 3 bases from J; bases unmatched to any gene: 8.

This clonotype was observed many times. This chain links TRBV7-2 with TRBJ1-5; D perhaps matches TRBD1 (6 bases). V lost 4 bases and J lost 2, with 12 bases in between. This CDR3 contains 15 residues. Germline-derived CDR1 and CDR2 are SGHTA and FQGNSA. This CDR3 is CASSSSGVGNQPQHF. The CDR3 region has the DNA TGTGCCAGCAGCTCATCAGGGGTCGGCAATCAGCCCCAGCATTTT.